Below, 29 T cell receptor beta chains from the same sample are listed, as sequenced in a study of spatial heterogeneity in lung cancer. Sample time point: sample taken at primary tumor resection. Whole RNA, isolated from tumor, nontumor lung or frozen PBMC, was sequenced without prior sorting. MiXCR, run by TCRdb on the 5' RACE reads, gives a single entry per CDR3 protein. The data show roughly 49,000 distinct CDR3 sequences, more than 6.5% seen once. Specimen: PBMCs, collected at surgery. Receptor source: a female donor with early-stage non-small cell lung cancer.

V gene TRBV2 combines with J gene TRBJ2-3; 8 nucleotides align to TRBD1. Germline V CDR1 and CDR2: SNHLY, FYNNEI. This CDR3 comprises 14 residues. The V gene end was trimmed by 7 bases and the J gene end by 6 bases; junction bases not matched to a gene: 9. The CDR3 DNA reads TGTGCCAGCAACCTGGACAGGGCACAGGATACGCAGTATTTT. It specifies CASNLDRAQDTQYF.

This clonotype was recorded many times. In DNA form, the CDR3 reads TGTGCCATCAGTGAGTCGACCAGGACTGAAGCTTTCTTT. Translating gives CAISESTRTEAFF. The V gene is TRBV10-3, the J gene TRBJ1-1; unclear D gene. The CDR3 runs to 13 residues. V lost 0 bases to trimming and J lost 5 bases, with 7 bases between them. The V gene's germline CDR1 is ENHRY and CDR2 SYGVKD.

Only a few counts were recorded for this clonotype. This chain joins TRBV7-2 and TRBJ1-2; the match to TRBD1 covers 9 bases. The CDR3 has 12 residues. Germline CDR1 SGHTA, CDR2 FQGNSA. Unmatched junction bases numbered 2, after V lost 5 bases and J lost 7 bases. The CDR3 DNA is TGTGCCAGCAGCCGGGACAGGGCTGGCTACACCTTC. It encodes CASSRDRAGYTF.

In its sample, this clonotype was seen a few times. The chain carries TRBV20-1 and TRBJ1-4, with 7 nucleotides matching TRBD1. The CDR3 runs 14 residues. In germline, CDR1 is DFQATT, CDR2 SNEGSKA (reference sequence). V lost 0 bases to trimming and J lost 8 bases; unmatched junction nucleotides: 6. The DNA for the CDR3 is TGCAGTGCTAGAGATACGAGGGGGCGAGAAAAACTGTTTTTT. Translating gives CSARDTRGREKLFF.

This rearrangement joins TRBV29-1 to TRBJ2-5; a weak D match, TRBD2 (6 bases). The CDR3 has 13 residues. CDR1 is SQVTM, CDR2 ANQGSEA, per germline. V was clipped by 3 bases and J by 5 bases, with 13 bases between them. CDR3 nucleotide sequence: TGCAGCGTTGAGGCCCCCCGGGGGGAGACCCAGTACTTC. It specifies CSVEAPRGETQYF. Combining the CDR3 with reference TRBV29-1 and TRBJ2-5 gives the whole variable domain SAVISQKPSRDICQRGTSLTIQCQVDSQVTMMFWYRQQPGQSLTLIATANQGSEATYESGFVIDKFPISRPNLTFSTLTVSNMSPEDSSIYLCSVEAPRGETQYFGPGTRLLVL.

This clonotype appeared many times. V gene TRBV7-9 combines with J gene TRBJ1-5, with D maybe TRBD1 (6 bases). The CDR3 is made up of 16 amino acids. The V end lost 3 bases, the J end lost 4 bases, and 16 bases lay between the germline ends. Germline assignment: CDR1 SEHNR and CDR2 FQNEAQ (reference sequence). The CDR3 bases are TGTGCCAGCAGCTTCGCCGGGGGCTGGGAAAATCAGCCCCAGCATTTT. Protein sequence: CASSFAGGWENQPQHF.

This clonotype occurred many times. The chain is built from TRBV12-3 or TRBV12-4 and TRBJ1-5, with D perhaps matching TRBD1 (6 bases). The V end lost 3 bases, the J end lost 1 base, and 10 bases lay between the germline ends. This CDR3 comprises 15 residues. CDR3: CASSLEGGSNQPQHF. The CDR3 nucleotides are TGTGCCAGCAGTTTGGAGGGGGGGAGCAATCAGCCCCAGCATTTT.

This clonotype was observed a handful of times. The chain carries TRBV12-3 or TRBV12-4 and TRBJ2-5; no firm D call. The V gene lost 5 bases and the J gene lost 1 base, with 11 bases spanning the gap. The CDR3 loop spans 14 amino acids. This CDR3 is CASSPRAFQETQYF. The DNA of the CDR3 is TGTGCCAGCAGTCCTAGGGCGTTCCAAGAGACCCAGTACTTC.

This clonotype was detected ten times or more. This chain joins TRBV5-6 and TRBJ2-2; D is undetermined. The CDR3 runs to 14 residues. V was trimmed by 4 bases and J by 5 bases, leaving 12 bases between them. CDR1 and CDR2 (germline): SGHDT, YYEEEE. The CDR3 DNA sequence: TGTGCCAGCAGCCCGCCAGTGGGAACCGGGGAGCTGTTTTTT. It codes for CASSPPVGTGELFF.

A note on this clonotype: A much larger clone lies one base from this, so it may be a read error. The chain combines TRBV7-2 with TRBJ1-6; tentative D call: TRBD1 (6 bases). CDR3 length: 14 amino acids. Germline CDR1 is SGHTA and CDR2 is FQGNSA. V was clipped by 5 bases and J by 6 bases, with 11 bases between them. CDR3 DNA sequence: TGTGCCAGCAGCGGGACACGGAGTAATTCACCCCTCCACTTT. Encoded protein: CASSGTRSNSPLHF.

Only a few counts were recorded for this clonotype. The chain combines TRBV5-1 with TRBJ2-3; 10 nucleotides match TRBD2. Germline V CDR1 and CDR2: SGHRS, YFSETQ. J gave up 2 bases and V 4 bases, and 4 bases lay outside the gene matches. This CDR3 has 15 amino acids. The CDR3 spells CASSALAGATDTQYF. The CDR3 region has the DNA TGCGCCAGCAGCGCCCTAGCGGGGGCCACAGATACGCAGTATTTT. Combining the CDR3 with reference TRBV5-1 and TRBJ2-3 gives the whole variable domain KAGVTQTPRYLIKTRGQQVTLSCSPISGHRSVSWYQQTPGQGLQFLFEYFSETQRNKGNFPGRFSGRQFSNSRSEMNVSTLELGDSALYLCASSALAGATDTQYFGPGTRLTVL.

This clonotype has a handful of counts. This rearrangement joins TRBV20-1 to TRBJ2-5; D may be TRBD1 or TRBD2 (7 bases each). Looked up from germline, CDR1 is DFQATT and CDR2 is SNEGSKA (reference sequence). V lost 6 bases to trimming and J lost 3 bases, with 14 bases between them. The CDR3 consists of 13 residues. CDR3 sequence (DNA): TGCAGTGCGCCCAGGGGGGGAGAAGAGACCCAGTACTTC. This gives the protein CSAPRGGEETQYF.

Only a few counts were recorded for this clonotype. This CDR3 reads CASSQDLSAGRAQYF. The CDR3 DNA follows: TGTGCCAGCAGCCAAGATCTCAGTGCAGGTCGGGCCCAGTACTTC. The gene calls are TRBV3-1 and TRBJ2-5, with D unresolved. Germline V gives CDR1 LGHDT, CDR2 YNNKEL (reference sequence). The length of the CDR3 is 15 residues. Trimming took off 0 bases at V and 9 bases at J, with 17 bases between the two ends.

This CDR3 reads CASSRVRSPLHF. The CDR3 DNA reads as TGTGCCAGCAGCCGGGTTCGTTCACCCCTCCACTTT. This chain uses TRBV3-1 with TRBJ1-6; D is unresolved. The ends were cut back, 4 bases at V and 9 bases at J, with 7 bases in the middle. The CDR3 has 12 residues. The V gene's germline CDR1 is LGHDT and CDR2 YNNKEL (reference sequence).

This clonotype has only a few counts. This chain connects TRBV28 to TRBJ2-1; TRBD2 matches 11 bases. Germline CDR1 reads MDHEN; CDR2 reads SYDVKM. This CDR3 contains 14 residues. Unmatched junction bases numbered 7, after V lost 1 base and J lost 14 bases. The CDR3 nucleotides are TGTGCCAGCAGTTTATACCCGCCGGGACTAGCGGAGTTCTTC. It codes for CASSLYPPGLAEFF.

This clonotype has ten or more counts. The chain recombines TRBV13 with TRBJ1-2; D possibly corresponds to TRBD1 (6 bases). The CDR3 length is 17 residues. Deletions cut 6 bases from V and 4 bases from J, with 24 bases between. Germline loops: CDR1 PRHDT, CDR2 FYEKMQ (reference sequence). The DNA for the CDR3 is TGTGCCAGCAGTAAGATGCAATTTAGGACAGCAACCTATGGCTACACCTTC. Protein sequence: CASSKMQFRTATYGYTF.

This clonotype was picked up a small number of times. This sequence joins TRBV20-1 and TRBJ2-3, with 7 bases identical to TRBD2. Germline V gives CDR1 DFQATT, CDR2 SNEGSKA (reference sequence). The CDR3 length is 15 residues. V gave up 5 bases and J gave up 0 bases; unmatched junction bases: 8. This chain's CDR3 is CSASYRLASTDTQYF. CDR3 sequence (DNA): TGCAGTGCTTCTTACCGACTAGCCAGCACAGATACGCAGTATTTT.

At least ten counts were recorded for this clonotype. The chain combines TRBV13 with TRBJ1-2; D might be TRBD1 (6 bases). The V end was cut by 5 bases, the J end by 0 bases, with 13 bases between. This CDR3 region has 15 residues. Per germline, CDR1 PRHDT and CDR2 FYEKMQ (reference sequence). The CDR3 DNA is TGTGCCAGCAGCCCGAGGACAGCCCCTAACTATGGCTACACCTTC. Residues: CASSPRTAPNYGYTF.

This clonotype was picked up many times. The chain joins TRBV5-1 to TRBJ1-2; D is uncertain. The CDR3 consists of 15 residues. Germline V gives CDR1 SGHRS, CDR2 YFSETQ. V was trimmed by 1 base and J by 3 bases, leaving 13 bases between them. CDR3 sequence (DNA): TGCGCCAGCAGCTTGCAATGGGGAGGTGACTATGGCTACACCTTC. Translating it yields CASSLQWGGDYGYTF.

Ten or more counts support this clonotype. The chain is built from TRBV28 and TRBJ1-6; no firm D call. Per the germline V gene, CDR1 is MDHEN and CDR2 is SYDVKM. The V and J ends lost 5 bases and 10 bases respectively, with 15 bases between them. The CDR3 runs to 14 residues. CDR3 residues: CASSEPGALSPLHF. CDR3 nucleotide sequence: TGTGCCAGCAGTGAACCGGGAGCTCTATCACCCCTCCACTTT.

This clonotype was recorded at least ten times. The CDR3, as DNA: TGCGCCAGCAGCTTGGAAATTTACTACGAGCAGTACTTC. Amino acid sequence: CASSLEIYYEQYF. V gene TRBV5-1 combines with J gene TRBJ2-7; no definite D call. Germline assignment: CDR1 SGHRS and CDR2 YFSETQ. Trimming stripped 0 bases from V and 3 bases from J, with 7 bases between. This CDR3 has 13 amino acids.

This clonotype was detected a few times. The rearrangement joins TRBV9 to TRBJ2-2; 7 nucleotides match TRBD1. The CDR3 is 15 amino acids. J gave up 0 bases and V 7 bases, and 6 bases lay outside the gene matches. Germline loops: CDR1 SGDLS, CDR2 YYNGEE. In DNA form, the CDR3 reads TGTGCCAGCCAGACAGGGCCAACGAACACCGGGGAGCTGTTTTTT. As protein: CASQTGPTNTGELFF.

The table lists this clonotype with many counts. The V gene is TRBV5-4, the J gene TRBJ2-1; possible D gene TRBD2, 6 bases. This CDR3 comprises 16 residues. The germline gives CDR1 SGHNT, CDR2 YYREEE (reference sequence). V was trimmed by 3 bases and J by 0 bases, leaving 13 bases between them. CDR3 residues: CASSWGSSGSYNEQFF. The CDR3 coding sequence is TGTGCCAGCAGCTGGGGGAGTAGCGGCTCCTACAATGAGCAGTTCTTC. Full variable domain (remainder filled in from reference TRBV5-4 and TRBJ2-1): ETGVTQSPTHLIKTRGQQVTLRCSSQSGHNTVSWYQQALGQGPQFIFQYYREEENGRGNFPPRFSGLQFPNYSSELNVNALELDDSALYLCASSWGSSGSYNEQFFGPGTRLTVL.

This clonotype occurred many times. V gene TRBV3-1 combines with J gene TRBJ2-7; D is undetermined. The CDR3 consists of 10 residues. The V gene's germline CDR1 is LGHDT and CDR2 YNNKEL (reference sequence). The V gene lost 6 bases and the J gene lost 4 bases, with 4 bases spanning the gap. The CDR3: CASRQYEQYF. CDR3 DNA: TGTGCCAGCAGACAATACGAGCAGTACTTC.

This clonotype has at least ten counts. The chain carries TRBV11-2 and TRBJ2-1; no reliable D call. V gave up 5 bases and J gave up 8 bases, with 16 bases separating them. The germline V gene encodes CDR1 SGHAT and CDR2 FQNNGV. The CDR3 runs to 14 residues. DNA for the CDR3: TGTGCCAGCAGCCCTCAGAATTGGCAGGATGAGCAGTTCTTC. As protein: CASSPQNWQDEQFF.

This clonotype was detected only a few times. The genes are TRBV2 and TRBJ2-7, with D possibly TRBD2 on 5 matching bases. Germline CDR1 and CDR2: SNHLY and FYNNEI. The V end was cut by 8 bases, the J end by 2 bases, with 16 bases between. The CDR3 consists of 14 residues. In DNA, the CDR3 is TGTGCCAGCTCCTACCCGGGGATAACCTACGAGCAGTACTTC. It encodes CASSYPGITYEQYF.

This clonotype was counted at least ten times. The V gene is TRBV7-9, the J gene TRBJ2-2, with D unresolved. The CDR3 sequence is 15 residues long. V was cut by 8 bases and J by 4 bases, with 17 bases left in between. CDR1 and CDR2 (germline): SEHNR, FQNEAQ (reference sequence). CDR3 sequence: CASERQAGITGELFF. CDR3 bases: TGTGCCAGCGAACGACAAGCAGGAATCACCGGGGAGCTGTTTTTT.

This clonotype appeared many times. The V and J genes are TRBV7-8 and TRBJ1-5, with a weak D call TRBD1 (5 bases). V lost 2 bases and J lost 4, with 15 bases in between. CDR1 is SGHVS and CDR2 is FQNEAQ in the germline V gene. The CDR3 is made up of 16 amino acids. This chain's CDR3 is CASSLPRETGNQPQHF. As DNA, the CDR3 is TGTGCCAGCAGCTTACCCAGGGAGACGGGAAATCAGCCCCAGCATTTT.

This clonotype appeared many times. This sequence joins TRBV13 and TRBJ2-6, with D hard to call. The CDR3 covers 17 residues. Trimming shortened V by 1 base and J by 0 bases, and 10 bases separated the two germline ends. Germline CDR1 PRHDT, CDR2 FYEKMQ (reference sequence). The CDR3 protein is CASSLDSSSSGANVLTF. The CDR3 coding sequence is TGTGCCAGCAGCTTAGACAGTAGCAGCTCTGGGGCCAACGTCCTGACTTTC.